This T cell receptor (beta chain) was identified during a study of T-cell memory formation after mild COVID-19. Study background: TCR clusters were mostly confined to one donor each.

Via MiXCR, TCRdb re-called the 5' RACE reads, giving one row per CDR3 protein. The sample gives roughly 250,000 distinct CDR3 sequences, approximately 15% of which show up once; 20% to 25% is in the top ten. Notes on the study in general: There were some responding clones in pre-infection memory, which suggested that cross-reactive memory had joined. A balance of CD4 and CD8 characterized clones contracting day 15 to 85, whereas later expanders leaned CD4+. Most CD4+ clones that shrank were in CM and EM, while CD8+ ones turned up in EMRA.

V was shortened by 4 bases and J by 4 bases, with 11 bases between the two germline ends. The CDR3 contains 13 residues. Germline CDR1 is SQVTM and CDR2 is ANQGSEA. Worth noting for this clonotype: Its matching antigen is unknown.

Sequenced material: PBMCs or a T cell subset sorted from them (not recorded which). This clonotype was sampled from a man younger than 35 who had mild COVID-19 (a few samples of this study predate the infection). Cell type and time point are not known. The rearrangement joins TRBV29-1 to TRBJ1-5; D unresolved. The CDR3 DNA sequence: TGCAGCGTTGCGGGGAAGCCAAATCAGCCCCAGCATTTT. Protein product: CSVAGKPNQPQHF. The full variable domain, rest sourced from reference TRBV29-1 and TRBJ1-5, is SAVISQKPSRDICQRGTSLTIQCQVDSQVTMMFWYRQQPGQSLTLIATANQGSEATYESGFVIDKFPISRPNLTFSTLTVSNMSPEDSSIYLCSVAGKPNQPQHFGDGTRLSIL.